These T cell receptor beta chains were read from a single sample in a study of beta chain features in type 1 diabetes. Generated by immunoSEQ multiplex PCR, the TCRdb table keeps only in-frame clones and is missing some. The table shows hundreds of thousands of clones, with 13% to 15% occurring only once. Sequenced input: naive CD4+ T cells from blood. Source of these receptors: a man between 25 and 39 years old with type 1 diabetes. Both conserved end residues are part of each CDR3. A D gene is named only where the DNA matches it firmly. Size is stated for part of the rows, as once, few or many counts, or as a class when the clone is expanded.

j_gene: TRBJ2-7
v_gene: TRBV7-2
d_gene: -
abundance: few
CDR3nt: TGTGCCAGCAGCTCCCGCGGCGGGGCGACCTCCTACGAGCAGTACTTC
CDR3aa: CASSSRGGATSYEQYF

j_gene: TRBJ2-1
v_gene: TRBV25-1
d_gene: TRBD2
abundance: few
CDR3nt: TGTGCCAGCACCAGAGGCGGGAGGGCCCTCTACAATGAGCAGTTCTTC
CDR3aa: CASTRGGRALYNEQFF

j_gene: TRBJ2-5
v_gene: TRBV28
d_gene: -
abundance: few
CDR3nt: TGTGCCAGCGAGGGAGGCGGACAAGAGACCCAGTACTTC
CDR3aa: CASEGGGQETQYF

j_gene: TRBJ2-7
v_gene: TRBV2
d_gene: -
abundance: -
CDR3nt: TGTGCCAGCAGTCAGGACAGGAGGGGCGAGCAGTACTTC
CDR3aa: CASSQDRRGEQYF

j_gene: TRBJ1-5
v_gene: TRBV6-6
d_gene: TRBD1
abundance: few
CDR3nt: TGTGCCAGCAGTCACCTTACAGGGGTGAGCAATCAGCCCCAGCATTTT
CDR3aa: CASSHLTGVSNQPQHF

j_gene: TRBJ2-6
v_gene: TRBV5-1
d_gene: TRBD1
abundance: -
CDR3nt: TGCGCCAGCAGGCAAGGGACAGGGATAACTGGGGCCAACGTCCTGACTTTC
CDR3aa: CASRQGTGITGANVLTF

j_gene: TRBJ2-7
v_gene: TRBV15
d_gene: TRBD2
abundance: -
CDR3nt: TGTGCCACCAGCAGCTCCATAGCGGGACTTGCCTACGAGCAGTACTTC
CDR3aa: CATSSSIAGLAYEQYF

j_gene: TRBJ2-7
v_gene: TRBV29-1
d_gene: -
abundance: few
CDR3nt: TGCAGCGTTAGTAGACAGGACCTAAGCTACGAGCAGTACTTC
CDR3aa: CSVSRQDLSYEQYF

j_gene: TRBJ2-5
v_gene: TRBV5-1
d_gene: TRBD1
abundance: few
CDR3nt: TGCGCCAGCAGCTTGACCGGGACAGGGAAAGAGACCCAGTACTTC
CDR3aa: CASSLTGTGKETQYF

j_gene: TRBJ1-2
v_gene: TRBV18
d_gene: TRBD1
abundance: few
CDR3nt: TGTGCCAGCTCACCCCTGGGACAGGACGGCGGTGGCTACACCTTC
CDR3aa: CASSPLGQDGGGYTF

j_gene: TRBJ2-7
v_gene: TRBV7-6
d_gene: TRBD2
abundance: -
CDR3nt: TGTGCCAGCAGCACGGGACTAGAACCCTACGAGCAGTACTTC
CDR3aa: CASSTGLEPYEQYF

j_gene: TRBJ2-7
v_gene: TRBV13
d_gene: TRBD2
abundance: -
CDR3nt: TGTGCCAGCAGCTTACCTTCCTCCAGCGGGGCATCCTACGAGCAGTACTTC
CDR3aa: CASSLPSSSGASYEQYF

j_gene: TRBJ2-2
v_gene: TRBV4-1
d_gene: TRBD2
abundance: -
CDR3nt: TGCGCCAGCAGCCAGGGGATCCCCGGGACTAGCGGTTTGAACACCGGGGAGCTGTTTTTT
CDR3aa: CASSQGIPGTSGLNTGELFF

j_gene: TRBJ1-5
v_gene: TRBV18
d_gene: -
abundance: -
CDR3nt: TGTGCCAGCTCCGAACAGGGAAACAATCAGCCCCAGCATTTT
CDR3aa: CASSEQGNNQPQHF

j_gene: TRBJ2-6
v_gene: TRBV28
d_gene: -
abundance: -
CDR3nt: TGTGCCAGCAGTACCGGAGGTGTGGGGGCCAACGTCCTGACTTTC
CDR3aa: CASSTGGVGANVLTF

j_gene: TRBJ2-5
v_gene: TRBV7-2
d_gene: TRBD2
abundance: few
CDR3nt: TGTGCCAGCAGCTTAGTTAGCGGGAGTTTCGAGACCCAGTACTTC
CDR3aa: CASSLVSGSFETQYF